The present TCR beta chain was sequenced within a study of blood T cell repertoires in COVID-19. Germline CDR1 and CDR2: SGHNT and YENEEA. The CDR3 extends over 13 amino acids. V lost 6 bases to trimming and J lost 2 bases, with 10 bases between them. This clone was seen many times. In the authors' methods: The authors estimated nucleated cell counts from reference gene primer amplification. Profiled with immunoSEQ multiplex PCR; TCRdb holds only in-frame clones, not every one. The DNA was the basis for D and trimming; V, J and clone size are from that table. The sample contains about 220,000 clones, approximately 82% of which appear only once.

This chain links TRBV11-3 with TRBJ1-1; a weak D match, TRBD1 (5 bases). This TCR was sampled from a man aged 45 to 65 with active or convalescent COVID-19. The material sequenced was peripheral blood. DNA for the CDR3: TGTGCCAGCAGTTATGACAGCAACACTGAAGCTTTCTTT. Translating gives CASSYDSNTEAFF.